One sample yielded the 17 T cell receptor beta chains listed below, sequenced in a study of PD-1 blockade in classical Hodgkin lymphoma. Each patient relapsed following autologous stem cell transplantation, and prior brentuximab vedotin exposure differed. Generated by immunoSEQ multiplex PCR, the TCRdb table keeps only in-frame clones and is missing some. The table lists some 25,000 clones, around two thirds of them singletons. The sequencing used peripheral blood mononuclear cells (PBMCs), collected before the second cycle of nivolumab. The receptors derive from a human donor with classical Hodgkin lymphoma.

V gene TRBV7-8 combines with J gene TRBJ1-4, with D unresolved. Deletions cut 0 bases from V and 7 bases from J, with 21 bases between. Germline V gives CDR1 SGHVS, CDR2 FQNEAQ. The length of the CDR3 is 18 residues. CDR3 protein: CASSLAQEPIRWREKLFF. The CDR3 DNA reads as TGTGCCAGCAGCTTAGCCCAGGAACCGATCCGCTGGCGTGAAAAACTGTTTTTT.

The V and J genes are TRBV7-8 and TRBJ1-1; the D gene is possibly TRBD1 (5 bases). Trimming took off 6 bases at V and 5 bases at J, with 16 bases between the two ends. From germline, CDR1 is SGHVS and CDR2 FQNEAQ. This CDR3 spans 14 amino acids. The CDR3 nucleotides are TGTGCCAGCAGTTGGGGACGGGGGTTAACTGAAGCTTTCTTT. Translating gives CASSWGRGLTEAFF.

The rearrangement links TRBV6-1 to TRBJ1-1; D not certain. The CDR3 extends over 16 amino acids. Germline V lookup: CDR1 MNHNS, CDR2 SASEGT. V dropped 2 bases and J dropped 0 bases, with 13 bases sitting between them. CDR3 sequence (DNA): TGTGCCAGCAGTGAACTGGGTCAAACCTTGAACACTGAAGCTTTCTTT. Protein: CASSELGQTLNTEAFF.

By share of the sample, this clone is medium-sized. The gene calls are TRBV28 and TRBJ2-2; D is ambiguous. The CDR3 sequence is 15 residues long. From germline, CDR1 is MDHEN and CDR2 SYDVKM. Trimming took off 5 bases at V and 6 bases at J, with 16 bases between the two ends. CDR3 in DNA: TGTGCCAGCAGTCCAGCCCAAAATAGGCCCGGGGAGCTGTTTTTT. It yields the protein CASSPAQNRPGELFF.

The chain is built from TRBV19 and TRBJ2-7; 10 bases are a match to TRBD2. The length of the CDR3 is 14 residues. Losses at the gene ends were 5 bases for V and 4 bases for J; bases not matched to a gene: 5. Germline CDR1 reads LNHDA; CDR2 reads SQIVND (reference sequence). The CDR3 here is CASSVAGGKYEQYF. DNA for the CDR3: TGTGCCAGTAGTGTAGCGGGAGGAAAGTACGAGCAGTACTTC.

This chain links TRBV19 with TRBJ2-1, with 11 bases identical to TRBD2. V trimming: 5 bases; J trimming: 3 bases; junction bases outside the gene matches: 3. The germline V gene has CDR1 LNHDA and CDR2 SQIVND (reference sequence). The CDR3 totals 15 residues. The DNA for the CDR3 is TGTGCCAGTAGTCTGACTAGCGGGGACTACAATGAGCAGTTCTTC. Protein product: CASSLTSGDYNEQFF. Full variable domain (outside the CDR3, taken from reference TRBV19 and TRBJ2-1): DGGITQSPKYLFRKEGQNVTLSCEQNLNHDAMYWYRQDPGQGLRLIYYSQIVNDFQKGDIAEGYSVSREKKESFPLTVTSAQKNPTAFYLCASSLTSGDYNEQFFGPGTRLTVL.

The chain carries TRBV30 and TRBJ2-3, with 11 bases that match TRBD2. CDR1 and CDR2 (germline): GTSNPN, SVGIG (reference sequence). V shed 0 bases, J shed 2 bases, and the junction held 7 bases outside the gene matches. This CDR3 has 17 residues. The CDR3 here is CAWSVVVAGGFTDTQYF. DNA for the CDR3: TGTGCCTGGAGTGTAGTGGTAGCGGGGGGGTTCACAGATACGCAGTATTTT.

The sample holds many counts of this clone. The V and J genes are TRBV5-6 and TRBJ2-7, with D perhaps TRBD1 or TRBD2 (5 bases each). Germline V gives CDR1 SGHDT, CDR2 YYEEEE. V lost 0 bases and J lost 5, with 12 bases in between. The CDR3 spans 14 residues. The chain's CDR3 is CASSLEGSGHEQYF. In nucleotides, the CDR3 is TGTGCCAGCAGCTTGGAGGGGAGTGGCCACGAGCAGTACTTC.

The rearrangement joins TRBV7-2 to TRBJ1-1; no clear D. There are 13 residues in the CDR3. The V and J ends lost 4 bases and 6 bases respectively, with 12 bases between them. Germline lookup yields CDR1 SGHTA and CDR2 FQGNSA. The CDR3, as DNA: TGTGCCAGCAGCTCCAGGCCTGGCGCTGAAGCTTTCTTT. Its translation is CASSSRPGAEAFF.

This clone appeared a few times. The chain employs TRBV5-1 and TRBJ1-5; D unresolved. V shed 0 bases and J shed 6 bases, with 7 bases lying between them. In germline, CDR1 is SGHRS, CDR2 YFSETQ. The CDR3 is made up of 13 amino acids. The CDR3 DNA reads as TGCGCCAGCAGCTTGGGGGCAGGTCAGCCCCAGCATTTT. This sequence encodes CASSLGAGQPQHF.

This clone turned up a few times. The rearrangement uses TRBV7-9 and TRBJ2-2, with a possible D match to TRBD1 (6 bases). CDR1 and CDR2 (germline): SEHNR, FQNEAQ (reference sequence). This CDR3 is 14 amino acids long. The V end was cut by 4 bases, the J end by 1 base, with 7 bases between. The CDR3 is CASSSTGNTGELFF. Written as DNA, the CDR3 is TGTGCCAGCAGCTCGACAGGGAACACCGGGGAGCTGTTTTTT.

The chain carries TRBV6-1 and TRBJ2-1, with 7 bases that match TRBD1. The V segment lost 6 bases and the J segment 0 bases; nucleotides outside the gene matches: 5. Per germline, CDR1 MNHNS and CDR2 SASEGT. CDR3 length: 15 amino acids. The CDR3 reads CASSWDSHSYNEQFF. CDR3 sequence (DNA): TGTGCCAGCAGCTGGGACAGCCACTCCTACAATGAGCAGTTCTTC.

This clone was seen just once. The CDR3 is CASSLKWLPSFYEQYF. The CDR3 coding sequence is TGTGCCAGCAGTTTAAAGTGGCTCCCCTCCTTTTACGAGCAGTACTTC. The chain carries TRBV27 and TRBJ2-7, with unresolved D. The CDR3 has 16 residues. Trimming removed 2 bases from V and 4 bases from J, with 18 bases in between. Germline CDR1 MNHEY, CDR2 SMNVEV (reference sequence).

V is TRBV7-9 and J is TRBJ2-7; a weak D match, TRBD1 (5 bases). This CDR3 is built from 15 residues. CDR1 and CDR2 (germline): SEHNR, FQNEAQ (reference sequence). The V gene lost 0 bases and the J gene lost 5 bases, with 14 bases spanning the gap. CDR3 nucleotide sequence: TGTGCCAGCAGCTTAGCGCAGGGTGCCCGGGACGAGCAGTACTTC. Protein sequence: CASSLAQGARDEQYF.

The chain has TRBV6-5 and TRBJ2-1; D is uncertain. The V end was cut by 8 bases, the J end by 5 bases, with 13 bases between. The CDR3 covers 13 residues. Per germline, CDR1 MNHEY and CDR2 SVGAGI. In nucleotides, the CDR3 is TGTGCCAGCGAAAGCAATTGGCACAATGAGCAGTTCTTC. Its translation is CASESNWHNEQFF.

The chain couples TRBV4-1 to TRBJ2-1; TRBD2 matches at 7 bases. After removal of 3 bases from V and 4 bases from J, the junction contained 6 bases not matched to a gene. In germline, CDR1 is MGHRA, CDR2 YSYEKL. CDR3 length: 15 amino acids. The CDR3 reads CASSHAGEGYNEQFF. CDR3 DNA sequence: TGCGCCAGCAGCCACGCGGGGGAGGGTTACAATGAGCAGTTCTTC.

The V and J genes are TRBV11-3 and TRBJ1-2; possibly TRBD1 for D (5 bases). The CDR3 spans 15 residues. Germline V gene lookup returns CDR1 SGHNT and CDR2 YENEEA. With 4 bases removed from V and 3 bases from J, the gap between germline ends came to 15 bases. Here the CDR3 DNA reads TGTGCCAGCAGCTCCAACCCGCGGGGGGACTATGGCTACACCTTC. Translating it yields CASSSNPRGDYGYTF.